This T cell receptor (beta chain) was documented in a study of T-cell memory formation after mild COVID-19 (dated by TCRdb to the early 2020s). With regard to the full study: TCR sequence clusters from the two donors were found to be largely donor specific. In a couple of donors, T-cell clones that expanded and contracted after mild COVID-19 were followed by sequencing TCRalpha and TCRbeta repertoires longitudinally. Two young, previously healthy adult volunteers made up the cohort, one male and one female.

Overall study results and their limits: Contracting CD4+ clones appeared mostly in the CM and EM memory subsets, whereas CD8+ clones were enriched in EMRA. Clones that contracted from day 15 to 85 showed balanced CD4/CD8 phenotypes, whereas a second wave of clones that expanded from day 15 to 37 leaned towards CD4+. Some responding clones were detected in pre-infection memory, which suggested that pre-existing cross-reactive memory T cells had joined the SARS-CoV-2 response. SARS-CoV-2 specificity was not confirmed for the second-wave clones peaking on day 37. Only a couple of mild cases were covered in the study, and larger cohorts including severe cases with pre-infection samples were considered necessary.

PBMCs were isolated by Ficoll-Paque density gradient centrifugation. There are 13 amino acids in the CDR3, from cysteine to phenylalanine inclusive. Just the 39-base CDR3 DNA is kept, in frame starting at base 1. Trimming at the junction amounts to 2 bases on V and 2 bases on J, and the germline ends lie 7 bases apart. CDR1 and CDR2 are drawn from the germline V gene: SGHRS, YFSETQ. This clonotype showed up many times. Its antigen remains unidentified. No base qualities exist here, and no much larger clone lies one base off it. The data were produced on an Illumina NovaSeq 6000. TCRalpha and TCRbeta cDNA libraries were built by 5'RACE with constant-segment primers, adding sample barcodes and unique molecular identifiers. RNA was extracted from every sample with Trizol reagent. The libraries were amplified in two PCR steps, and the second step added a second sample barcode and Illumina TruSeq adapters. The libraries were sequenced on an Illumina NovaSeq using 2 x 150 bp paired-end reads. In the paper's pipeline: With migec v1.2.7, reads were demultiplexed and then collapsed into UMI-guided consensus sequences. With mixcr v2.1.11, UMI consensuses were aligned to TRA and TRB V and J templates and assembled into clonotypes. A clonotype was counted as expanded or contracted only if both edgeR and NoisET called the change significant, with noise models trained on biological replicates. For edgeR calls, the cutoffs were a false discovery rate-adjusted p below 0.01 and a log2 fold-change threshold of 1. As an exploratory analysis of dynamics, max-normalized trajectories of the 1000 most abundant clonotypes were examined with PCA combined with hierarchical clustering. The CD4 or CD8 phenotype of responding clones was assigned using the separately sequenced CD4+ and CD8+ repertoires. TCRdb cleaned the public reads at Q25 with fastp, built clones with MiXCR and kept in-frame beta chains. Rows are unified per CDR3 protein, each entry keeping the most common DNA and genes. TCRdb, not the original authors, processed these V and J calls. The sample table records 10,000 to 15,000 distinct CDR3 sequences; approximately 14% of these occur just once. Approximately 50% of the sample goes to the ten largest clones.

Sequenced sample: PBMCs or a T cell subset sorted from them (not recorded which). The clonotype comes from a man between 18 and 35 years old who had mild COVID-19 (a few samples of this study predate the infection). The sample titles of this study are shuffled in the database, so cell type and time point are left out; the donor was told from shared clones. The chain joins TRBV5-1 to TRBJ2-5; tentative D gene TRBD1, with 6 bases matching. The nucleotide sequence is TGCGCCAGCAGCTTCGGACAGCAAGAGACCCAGTACTTC. Translated, it gives CASSFGQQETQYF.